These 17 T cell receptor beta chains originate from one sample sequenced in a study of OX40 agonist ivuxolimab in advanced cancers. Assay used: immunoSEQ multiplex PCR; TCRdb lists only in-frame clones, some missing. The profile shows about 50,000 clones, 84% of them singletons. Sequenced material: CD4+ or CD8+ T cells sorted from blood, taken in a trial of the OX40 agonist ivuxolimab. The receptor source for this set is an adult with an advanced solid tumor such as melanoma, head and neck, liver or kidney cancer.

This clone was observed a few times. The chain combines TRBV5-5 with TRBJ2-7; no firm D call. Germline V lookup: CDR1 SGHKS, CDR2 YYEKEE (reference sequence). V gave up 4 bases and J gave up 5 bases, with 16 bases separating them. The CDR3 totals 14 residues. The DNA of the CDR3 is TGTGCCAGCAGCGACCTTCGACCGTTCCACGAGCAGTACTTC. Translated, it gives CASSDLRPFHEQYF.

The chain recombines TRBV19 with TRBJ1-5, with D possibly being TRBD1 (6 bases). CDR1 and CDR2 (germline): LNHDA, SQIVND (reference sequence). Trimming took off 7 bases at V and 3 bases at J, with 13 bases between the two ends. The CDR3 is 14 residues long. CDR3 sequence reads: CASTEQGFNQPQHF. In DNA form, the CDR3 reads TGTGCCAGTACCGAACAGGGCTTCAATCAGCCCCAGCATTTT.

The chain couples TRBV9 to TRBJ1-1; the match to TRBD1 covers 9 bases. V shed 0 bases, J shed 1 base, and the junction held 10 bases outside the gene matches. Germline V lookup: CDR1 SGDLS, CDR2 YYNGEE. The CDR3 contains 18 residues. The CDR3 protein is CASSVVPTGGLGNTEAFF. CDR3 DNA: TGTGCCAGCAGCGTAGTTCCTACAGGGGGCTTGGGGAACACTGAAGCTTTCTTT. Full variable domain (rest looked up from reference TRBV9 and TRBJ1-1): DSGVTQTPKHLITATGQRVTLRCSPRSGDLSVYWYQQSLDQGLQFLIQYYNGEERAKGNILERFSAQQFPDLHSELNLSSLELGDSALYFCASSVVPTGGLGNTEAFFGQGTRLTVV.

The V and J genes are TRBV19 and TRBJ2-2; D is possibly TRBD2 (5 bases). Germline V gene sequence: CDR1 LNHDA, CDR2 SQIVND (reference sequence). V was cut by 5 bases and J by 1 base, with 20 bases left in between. This CDR3 is 18 amino acids long. CDR3 region: CASSARGVGDRNTGELFF. Written as DNA, the CDR3 is TGTGCCAGTAGTGCCCGGGGAGTCGGGGATAGGAACACCGGGGAGCTGTTTTTT.

V gene TRBV4-3 combines with J gene TRBJ1-3; 7 nucleotides match TRBD1. The CDR3 is 16 residues long. V trimming: 2 bases; J trimming: 3 bases; junction bases outside the gene matches: 7. Germline CDR1 is LGHNA and CDR2 is YSLEER. CDR3 in amino acids: CASSQPSGTDGNTIYF. The CDR3 region has the DNA TGCGCCAGCAGCCAACCTTCCGGGACAGATGGAAACACCATATATTTT.

The chain carries TRBV10-3 and TRBJ2-6; D might be TRBD1 (5 bases). The length of the CDR3 is 15 residues. CDR1 and CDR2 (germline): ENHRY, SYGVKD. The V end was cut by 6 bases, the J end by 0 bases, with 9 bases between. CDR3 residues: CAIRQANSGANVLTF. CDR3 coding DNA: TGTGCCATCAGACAGGCGAACTCTGGGGCCAACGTCCTGACTTTC.

Written as DNA, the CDR3 is TGTGCCAGCACCCCGGCCAGGGGAGGGAACACTGAAGCTTTCTTT. Encoded protein: CASTPARGGNTEAFF. The V call is TRBV7-6, the J call TRBJ1-1; a weak D match, TRBD1 (6 bases). CDR1 is SGHVS and CDR2 is FNYEAQ in the germline V gene. The CDR3 runs to 15 residues. Deletions cut 7 bases from V and 1 base from J, with 16 bases between.

The rearrangement links TRBV7-3 to TRBJ1-1; D unresolved. CDR3 length: 14 residues. The V gene lost 3 bases and the J gene lost 1 base, with 9 bases spanning the gap. Germline V gene sequence: CDR1 SGHTA, CDR2 FQGTGA. CDR3 sequence: CASSFSGENTEAFF. Here the CDR3 DNA reads TGTGCCAGCAGCTTCTCTGGGGAGAACACTGAAGCTTTCTTT.

To note about this clone: Germline is not matched at one junction end, which may reflect a read error. The rearrangement joins TRBV7-9 to TRBJ1-2, with a weak D call TRBD1 (5 bases). Germline V lookup: CDR1 SEHNR, CDR2 FQNEAQ (reference sequence). The CDR3 is 11 amino acids. CDR3 DNA sequence: TGTGCCAGCAGCCAAGAGGGCAGGGCCAACTTC. This translates into CASSQEGRANF.

This clone was picked up a small number of times. V gene TRBV4-1 combines with J gene TRBJ1-5, with unresolved D. CDR1 is MGHRA and CDR2 is YSYEKL in the germline V gene. Trimming left V 4 bases short and J 11 bases short, with 36 bases between. This CDR3 spans 20 amino acids. CDR3 nucleotides: TGCGCCAGCAGCCGCGACACCCAAATTAGAGGGAGCTTATCTTTGAAGTCCCAGCATTTT. Translation gives CASSRDTQIRGSLSLKSQHF.

This clone was observed a single time. The chain links TRBV1 to TRBJ1-3. TRBV1 is a known pseudogene. The CDR3 length is 15 residues. In nucleotides, the CDR3 is TGCACCAGCAGCCTCCCCGGGGCCCCTGGAAACACCATATATTTT. This translates into CTSSLPGAPGNTIYF.

The chain has TRBV4-3 and TRBJ1-5; D gene uncertain. The CDR3 extends over 13 amino acids. V was trimmed by 1 base and J by 9 bases, leaving 10 bases between them. CDR1 and CDR2 from the germline V gene are LGHNA and YSLEER. This CDR3 is CASSQGDWGPQHF. CDR3 sequence (DNA): TGCGCCAGCAGCCAAGGGGATTGGGGGCCCCAGCATTTT.

The chain joins TRBV6-6 to TRBJ2-2; TRBD2 matches 7 bases. V lost 9 bases, J lost 6 bases, and 10 bases stayed unmatched. The CDR3 runs 14 residues. Germline CDR1 MNHNY, CDR2 SVGAGI (reference sequence). CDR3 protein: CASRAGSTAGELFF. The CDR3 DNA is TGTGCCAGTAGAGCGGGAAGTACCGCCGGGGAGCTGTTTTTT.

The gene calls are TRBV5-6 and TRBJ2-5; 8 nucleotides match TRBD1. V shed 3 bases, J shed 2 bases, and the junction held 3 bases outside the gene matches. The CDR3 covers 14 residues. The V gene's germline CDR1 is SGHDT and CDR2 YYEEEE. In DNA, the CDR3 is TGTGCCAGCAGCTGGACAGGGACTCAAGAGACCCAGTACTTC. Its translation: CASSWTGTQETQYF.

J is TRBJ1-1 and V is TRBV29-1; possible D gene TRBD1, 6 bases. Per germline, CDR1 SQVTM and CDR2 ANQGSEA. Between the trimmed V and J ends, which lost 6 bases and 2 bases, there was a span of 16 bases. The CDR3 runs 14 residues. The CDR3 coding sequence is TGCAGCGTCGTATTACAGGGATTCAACACTGAAGCTTTCTTT. This codes for CSVVLQGFNTEAFF.

This chain connects TRBV25-1 to TRBJ1-2; TRBD1 matches at 10 bases. The V gene's germline CDR1 is MGHDK and CDR2 SYGVNS. Unmatched junction bases numbered 1, after V lost 6 bases and J lost 3 bases. The CDR3 covers 13 residues. The CDR3, as DNA: TGTGCCAGCAGGACAGGGGGCGACTATGGCTACACCTTC. This gives the protein CASRTGGDYGYTF.

This clone was picked up a small number of times. The rearrangement uses TRBV5-5 and TRBJ1-2; 7 nucleotides agree with TRBD1. The germline CDR1 and CDR2 sequences are SGHKS and YYEKEE (reference sequence). V dropped 0 bases and J dropped 5; count of bases not matched to a gene: 7. The CDR3 runs to 15 residues. The CDR3: CASSLEGTVGYGYTF. The CDR3 DNA reads TGTGCCAGCAGCTTGGAAGGGACAGTTGGATATGGCTACACCTTC.